These T cell receptor beta chains were read from a single sample in a study of cytomegalovirus exposure and HLA in healthy donors. Using immunoSEQ multiplex PCR, the repertoire was profiled, and TCRdb retains in-frame clones only, with some absent. There are approximately 190,000 clones in the sample; roughly 73% occur only once, and approximately 1.8% lies in the top ten. What was sequenced was PBMCs. All receptors derive from a woman in her 30s in good health and CMV-seronegative. The CDR3 runs from the conserved cysteine through the conserved F or W. The D gene is left open where the match is weak. Expanded clones get a size class; other rows say once, few or many, or leave the size out.

CDR3 protein: CAWASGRAGWVLPADTQYF; CDR3 DNA: TGTGCCTGGGCTAGCGGGAGGGCCGGGTGGGTGTTACCGGCAGATACGCAGTATTTT; V gene: TRBV30; clone size: once; D gene: TRBD2; J gene: TRBJ2-3
CDR3 protein: CASSLSWQMNTEAFF; CDR3 DNA: TGTGCCAGCAGCTTATCGTGGCAGATGAACACTGAAGCTTTCTTT; V gene: TRBV7-8; clone size: NA; D gene: NA; J gene: TRBJ1-1
CDR3 protein: CASMGLAGLEQFF; CDR3 DNA: TGTGCCAGCATGGGACTAGCGGGGCTCGAGCAGTTCTTC; V gene: TRBV2; clone size: once; D gene: TRBD2; J gene: TRBJ2-1
CDR3 protein: CSVGTGGTSGANVLTF; CDR3 DNA: TGCAGCGTCGGGACAGGGGGCACTTCTGGGGCCAACGTCCTGACTTTC; V gene: TRBV29-1; clone size: NA; D gene: TRBD1; J gene: TRBJ2-6
CDR3 protein: CASSPGGTGAGNTIYF; CDR3 DNA: TGTGCCAGCAGCCCAGGAGGGACAGGGGCTGGAAACACCATATATTTT; V gene: TRBV7-3; clone size: few; D gene: TRBD1; J gene: TRBJ1-3
CDR3 protein: CASYSGFVNQPQHF; CDR3 DNA: TGCGCCAGCTACTCAGGGTTTGTCAATCAGCCCCAGCATTTT; V gene: TRBV10-2; clone size: NA; D gene: NA; J gene: TRBJ1-5
CDR3 protein: CASSYHGSVEQFF; CDR3 DNA: TGTGCCAGCAGTTACCACGGTTCTGTTGAGCAGTTCTTC; V gene: TRBV6-5; clone size: NA; D gene: NA; J gene: TRBJ2-1
CDR3 protein: CASSFGTGYSYEQYF; CDR3 DNA: TGTGCCAGCAGCTTTGGGACAGGGTACTCCTACGAGCAGTACTTC; V gene: TRBV7-9; clone size: few; D gene: TRBD1; J gene: TRBJ2-7
CDR3 protein: CASSQFGTGGEQYF; CDR3 DNA: TGCGCCAGCAGCCAATTCGGGACAGGGGGCGAGCAGTACTTC; V gene: TRBV4-1; clone size: NA; D gene: TRBD1; J gene: TRBJ2-7
CDR3 protein: CASSDPRGQLNEQFF; CDR3 DNA: TGTGCCAGCAGCGATCCTCGAGGACAGCTCAATGAGCAGTTCTTC; V gene: TRBV7-9; clone size: NA; D gene: NA; J gene: TRBJ2-1
CDR3 protein: CASSLDLAGTRETQYF; CDR3 DNA: TGCGCCAGCAGCTTAGACCTAGCGGGAACCCGGGAGACCCAGTACTTC; V gene: TRBV5-1; clone size: NA; D gene: TRBD2; J gene: TRBJ2-5
CDR3 protein: CASSRTPVYGYTF; CDR3 DNA: TGTGCCAGCAGCCGGACACCCGTCTATGGCTACACCTTC; V gene: TRBV5-6; clone size: NA; D gene: NA; J gene: TRBJ1-2
CDR3 protein: CASSLAGHTQETQYF; CDR3 DNA: TGTGCCAGCAGCTTAGCGGGGCATACCCAAGAGACCCAGTACTTC; V gene: TRBV7-2; clone size: few; D gene: NA; J gene: TRBJ2-5
CDR3 protein: CASSLVREVNEQYF; CDR3 DNA: TGTGCCAGCAGCTTAGTACGGGAGGTCAACGAGCAGTACTTC; V gene: TRBV11-2; clone size: NA; D gene: TRBD2; J gene: TRBJ2-7
CDR3 protein: CASNRLAQDTQYF; CDR3 DNA: TGTGCCAGCAATAGACTAGCACAGGATACGCAGTATTTT; V gene: TRBV6-1; clone size: few; D gene: TRBD2; J gene: TRBJ2-3
CDR3 protein: CASNPGHRNTEAFF; CDR3 DNA: TGTGCCAGCAACCCGGGACACCGGAACACTGAAGCTTTCTTT; V gene: TRBV6-1; clone size: NA; D gene: NA; J gene: TRBJ1-1
CDR3 protein: CASSLRGTYMGAFF; CDR3 DNA: TGTGCCAGCAGCCTCAGGGGGACCTACATGGGAGCTTTCTTT; V gene: TRBV27; clone size: once; D gene: TRBD1; J gene: TRBJ1-1
CDR3 protein: CASRGQRGQPQHF; CDR3 DNA: TGTGCCAGTAGGGGGCAAAGAGGCCAGCCCCAGCATTTT; V gene: TRBV19; clone size: NA; D gene: NA; J gene: TRBJ1-5
CDR3 protein: CASSSGGTYEQYF; CDR3 DNA: TGTGCCAGCAGCTCCGGTGGTACCTACGAGCAGTACTTC; V gene: TRBV7-9; clone size: few; D gene: NA; J gene: TRBJ2-7
CDR3 protein: CASSRRLAGDPTYNEQFF; CDR3 DNA: TGCGCCAGCAGCCGACGACTAGCGGGGGACCCCACCTACAATGAGCAGTTCTTC; V gene: TRBV4-1; clone size: NA; D gene: TRBD2; J gene: TRBJ2-1
CDR3 protein: CASSRDRVGGTEAFF; CDR3 DNA: TGTGCCAGCAGCCGTGACAGGGTTGGTGGCACTGAAGCTTTCTTT; V gene: TRBV4-2; clone size: NA; D gene: TRBD1; J gene: TRBJ1-1
CDR3 protein: CASSLTGREGYNEQFF; CDR3 DNA: TGTGCCAGCAGCTTAACGGGGCGGGAGGGCTACAATGAGCAGTTCTTC; V gene: TRBV7-3; clone size: NA; D gene: TRBD2; J gene: TRBJ2-1
CDR3 protein: CASSRTDYSNQPQHF; CDR3 DNA: TGTGCCAGTAGTCGGACAGATTATAGCAATCAGCCCCAGCATTTT; V gene: TRBV19; clone size: NA; D gene: NA; J gene: TRBJ1-5
CDR3 protein: CASSPTDGRRAEAFF; CDR3 DNA: TGTGCCAGCAGTCCGACCGACGGGAGAAGGGCTGAAGCTTTCTTT; V gene: TRBV6-5; clone size: NA; D gene: NA; J gene: TRBJ1-1
CDR3 protein: CASRAQRQTNSPLHF; CDR3 DNA: TGTGCCAGCAGGGCCCAACGACAGACTAATTCACCCCTCCACTTT; V gene: TRBV7-2; clone size: once; D gene: NA; J gene: TRBJ1-6
CDR3 protein: CASSLPTGPLYEQYF; CDR3 DNA: TGTGCCAGCAGCCTACCGACAGGTCCCCTCTACGAGCAGTACTTC; V gene: TRBV6-6; clone size: NA; D gene: NA; J gene: TRBJ2-7
CDR3 protein: CSVGRTASNSRVTEAFF; CDR3 DNA: TGCAGCGTAGGACGGACAGCCAGCAACTCAAGAGTCACTGAAGCTTTCTTT; V gene: TRBV29-1; clone size: NA; D gene: NA; J gene: TRBJ1-1
CDR3 protein: CASSRPGQGYGYTF; CDR3 DNA: TGTGCCAGCAGTCGACCGGGACAGGGATATGGCTACACCTTC; V gene: TRBV6-6; clone size: NA; D gene: TRBD1; J gene: TRBJ1-2
CDR3 protein: CASSYGSQAKNIQYF; CDR3 DNA: TGTGCCAGCAGTTACGGGAGTCAAGCCAAAAACATTCAGTACTTC; V gene: TRBV6-5; clone size: NA; D gene: NA; J gene: TRBJ2-4
CDR3 protein: CASSLTTSTDTQYF; CDR3 DNA: TGTGCCAGCAGCTTAACGACTAGTACAGATACGCAGTATTTT; V gene: TRBV7-3; clone size: NA; D gene: NA; J gene: TRBJ2-3
CDR3 protein: CASSSRTSGNNEQFF; CDR3 DNA: TGTGCCAGCAGCTCCCGGACTAGCGGGAACAATGAGCAGTTCTTC; V gene: TRBV7-2; clone size: NA; D gene: TRBD2; J gene: TRBJ2-1
CDR3 protein: CASSPGERDTNTGELFF; CDR3 DNA: TGCGCCAGCAGCCCTGGCGAGCGGGACACGAACACCGGGGAGCTGTTTTTT; V gene: TRBV4-3; clone size: few; D gene: NA; J gene: TRBJ2-2
CDR3 protein: CATAKGGLSNEKLFF; CDR3 DNA: TGTGCCACCGCCAAGGGGGGGTTGTCTAATGAAAAACTGTTTTTT; V gene: TRBV6-1; clone size: once; D gene: NA; J gene: TRBJ1-4
CDR3 protein: CSVRQGDQPQHF; CDR3 DNA: TGCAGCGTTCGACAGGGCGATCAGCCCCAGCATTTT; V gene: TRBV29-1; clone size: NA; D gene: TRBD1; J gene: TRBJ1-5
CDR3 protein: CASSQDSPASGRKDTQYF; CDR3 DNA: TGCGCCAGCAGCCAAGACTCCCCAGCTAGCGGGAGGAAGGATACGCAGTATTTT; V gene: TRBV4-1; clone size: NA; D gene: TRBD2; J gene: TRBJ2-3
CDR3 protein: CASSLFSDTRELFF; CDR3 DNA: TGTGCCAGCAGTTTATTTTCAGATACCCGGGAGCTGTTTTTT; V gene: TRBV27; clone size: NA; D gene: NA; J gene: TRBJ2-2
CDR3 protein: CASSQWTGVREETQYF; CDR3 DNA: TGCGCCAGCAGCCAATGGACAGGGGTCAGAGAAGAGACCCAGTACTTC; V gene: TRBV4-1; clone size: few; D gene: TRBD1; J gene: TRBJ2-5
CDR3 protein: CASSIGRLGSGTYEQYF; CDR3 DNA: TGTGCCAGTAGTATAGGGAGGTTGGGTAGCGGAACCTACGAGCAGTACTTC; V gene: TRBV19; clone size: few; D gene: NA; J gene: TRBJ2-7
CDR3 protein: CSVAGTGGYEQYF; CDR3 DNA: TGCAGCGTCGCCGGGACAGGAGGCTACGAGCAGTACTTC; V gene: TRBV29-1; clone size: NA; D gene: TRBD1; J gene: TRBJ2-7
CDR3 protein: CASSVVPGGAGTDYGYTF; CDR3 DNA: TGTGCCAGCAGCGTAGTCCCAGGGGGAGCAGGGACCGACTATGGCTACACCTTC; V gene: TRBV9; clone size: NA; D gene: TRBD1; J gene: TRBJ1-2
CDR3 protein: CASSQDLRAGTSYEQYF; CDR3 DNA: TGCGCCAGCAGCCAAGATCTTCGAGCGGGGACCTCCTACGAGCAGTACTTC; V gene: TRBV4-1; clone size: NA; D gene: TRBD2; J gene: TRBJ2-7